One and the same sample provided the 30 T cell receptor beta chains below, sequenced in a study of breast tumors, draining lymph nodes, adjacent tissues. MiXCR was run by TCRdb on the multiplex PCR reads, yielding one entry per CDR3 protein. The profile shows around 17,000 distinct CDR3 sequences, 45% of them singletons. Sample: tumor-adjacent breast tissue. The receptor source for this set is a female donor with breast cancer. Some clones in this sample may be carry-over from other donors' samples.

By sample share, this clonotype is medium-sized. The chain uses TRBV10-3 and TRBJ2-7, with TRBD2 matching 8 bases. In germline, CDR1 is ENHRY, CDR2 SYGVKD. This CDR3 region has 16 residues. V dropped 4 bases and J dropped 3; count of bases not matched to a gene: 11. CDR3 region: CAISGGQLAANYEQYF. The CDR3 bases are TGTGCCATCAGTGGGGGACAACTAGCGGCAAACTACGAGCAGTACTTC.

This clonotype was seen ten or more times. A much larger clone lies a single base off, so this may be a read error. This CDR3 reads CASSHVEGTDTQYF. CDR3 DNA sequence: TGTGCCAGCAGTCACGTAGAAGGGACAGATACGCAGTATTTT. V gene TRBV6-2 or TRBV6-3 combines with J gene TRBJ2-3; D remains unclear. Germline V gives CDR1 MNHEY, CDR2 SVGEGT. V lost 5 bases and J 3 bases, leaving 12 bases between the germline ends. The CDR3 runs to 14 residues.

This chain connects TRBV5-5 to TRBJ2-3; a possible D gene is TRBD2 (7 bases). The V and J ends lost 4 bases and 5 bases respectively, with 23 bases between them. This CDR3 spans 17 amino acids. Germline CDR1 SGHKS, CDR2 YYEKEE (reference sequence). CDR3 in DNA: TGTGCCAGCAGCCCGGGGACACCGGGACTAACTCGAGATACGCAGTATTTT. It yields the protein CASSPGTPGLTRDTQYF.

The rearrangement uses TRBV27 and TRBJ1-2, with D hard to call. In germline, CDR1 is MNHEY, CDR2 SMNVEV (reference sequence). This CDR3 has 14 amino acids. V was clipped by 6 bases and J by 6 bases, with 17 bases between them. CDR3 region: CASSLNGQSDGYTF. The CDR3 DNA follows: TGTGCCAGCAGCCTCAACGGGCAGAGTGATGGCTACACCTTC.

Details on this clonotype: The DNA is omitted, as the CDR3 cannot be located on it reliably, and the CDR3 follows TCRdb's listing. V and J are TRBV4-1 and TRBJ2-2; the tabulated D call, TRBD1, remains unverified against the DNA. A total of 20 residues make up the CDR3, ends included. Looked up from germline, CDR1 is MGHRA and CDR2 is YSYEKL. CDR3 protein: CASSQGGQSSYEQYFGELFF.

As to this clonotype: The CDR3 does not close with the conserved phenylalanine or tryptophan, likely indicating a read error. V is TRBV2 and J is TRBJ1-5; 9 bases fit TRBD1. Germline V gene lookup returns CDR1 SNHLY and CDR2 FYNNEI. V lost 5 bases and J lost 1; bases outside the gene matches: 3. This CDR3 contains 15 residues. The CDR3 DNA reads TGTGCCAGCAGTTTGGGACAGGGAAGCAATCAGCCCCAGCATTCT. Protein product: CASSLGQGSNQPQHS.

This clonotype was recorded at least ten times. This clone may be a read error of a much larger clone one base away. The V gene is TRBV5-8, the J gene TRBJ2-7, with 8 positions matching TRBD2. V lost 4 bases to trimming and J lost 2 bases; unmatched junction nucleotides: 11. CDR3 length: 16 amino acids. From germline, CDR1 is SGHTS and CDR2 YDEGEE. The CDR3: CASSPWTTGRAYEQYF. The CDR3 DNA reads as TGTGCCAGCAGCCCGTGGACTACCGGGAGGGCCTACGAGCAGTACTTC.

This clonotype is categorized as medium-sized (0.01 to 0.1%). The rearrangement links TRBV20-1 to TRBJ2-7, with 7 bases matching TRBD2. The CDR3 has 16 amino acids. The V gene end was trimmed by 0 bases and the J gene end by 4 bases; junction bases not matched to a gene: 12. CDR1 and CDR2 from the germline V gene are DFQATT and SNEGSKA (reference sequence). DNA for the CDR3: TGCAGTGCTAGAGACCTAAAAGGACTAGTTGGTTACGAGCAGTACTTC. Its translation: CSARDLKGLVGYEQYF.

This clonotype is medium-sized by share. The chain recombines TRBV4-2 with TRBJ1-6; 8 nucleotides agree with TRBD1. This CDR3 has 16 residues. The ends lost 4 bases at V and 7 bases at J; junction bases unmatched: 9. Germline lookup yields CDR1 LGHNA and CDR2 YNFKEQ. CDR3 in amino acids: CASSPTGRGLNSPLHF. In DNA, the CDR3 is TGTGCCAGCAGCCCCACGGGCAGGGGGCTAAATTCACCCCTCCACTTT.

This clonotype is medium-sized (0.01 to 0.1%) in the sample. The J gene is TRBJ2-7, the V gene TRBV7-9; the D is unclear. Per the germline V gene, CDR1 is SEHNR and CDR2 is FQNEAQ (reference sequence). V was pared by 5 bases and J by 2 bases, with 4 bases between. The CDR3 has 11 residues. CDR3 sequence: CASSGAYEQYF. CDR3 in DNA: TGTGCCAGCAGCGGGGCCTACGAGCAGTACTTC.

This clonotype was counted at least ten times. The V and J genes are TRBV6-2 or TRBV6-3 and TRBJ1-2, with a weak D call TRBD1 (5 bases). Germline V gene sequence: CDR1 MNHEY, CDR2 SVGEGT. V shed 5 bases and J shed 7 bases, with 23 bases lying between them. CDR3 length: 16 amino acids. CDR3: CASSPSRGAGKAGYTF. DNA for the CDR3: TGTGCCAGCAGTCCATCCCGGGGTGCAGGGAAGGCTGGCTACACCTTC.

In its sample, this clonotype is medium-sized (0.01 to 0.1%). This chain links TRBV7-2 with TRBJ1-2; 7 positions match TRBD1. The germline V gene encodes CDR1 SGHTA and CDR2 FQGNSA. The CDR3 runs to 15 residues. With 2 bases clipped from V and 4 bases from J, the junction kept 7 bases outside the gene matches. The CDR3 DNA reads TGTGCCAGCAGCTTAACTTCCCGGGACAGCTATGGCTACACCTTC. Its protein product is CASSLTSRDSYGYTF.

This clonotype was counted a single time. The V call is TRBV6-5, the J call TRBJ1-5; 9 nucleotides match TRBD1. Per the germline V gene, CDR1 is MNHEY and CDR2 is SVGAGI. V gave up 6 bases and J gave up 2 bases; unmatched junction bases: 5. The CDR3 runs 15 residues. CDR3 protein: CASSPWTGGNQPQHF. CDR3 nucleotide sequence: TGTGCCAGCAGCCCCTGGACAGGGGGCAATCAGCCCCAGCATTTT.

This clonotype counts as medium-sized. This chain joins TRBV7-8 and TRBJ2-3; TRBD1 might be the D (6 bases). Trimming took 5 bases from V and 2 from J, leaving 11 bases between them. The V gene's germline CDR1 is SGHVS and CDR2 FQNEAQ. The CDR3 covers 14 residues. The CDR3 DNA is TGTGCCAGCAGCCTTGGACAGTACACAGATACGCAGTATTTT. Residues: CASSLGQYTDTQYF.

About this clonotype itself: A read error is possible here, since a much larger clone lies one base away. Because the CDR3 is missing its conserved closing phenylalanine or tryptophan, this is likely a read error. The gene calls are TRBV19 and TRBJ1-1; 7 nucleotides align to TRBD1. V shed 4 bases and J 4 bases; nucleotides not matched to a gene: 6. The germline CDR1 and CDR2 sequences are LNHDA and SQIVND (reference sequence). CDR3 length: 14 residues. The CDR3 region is CASSKTGFGTEAFL. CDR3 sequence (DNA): TGTGCCAGTAGTAAGACAGGGTTTGGCACTGAAGCTTTCCTT.

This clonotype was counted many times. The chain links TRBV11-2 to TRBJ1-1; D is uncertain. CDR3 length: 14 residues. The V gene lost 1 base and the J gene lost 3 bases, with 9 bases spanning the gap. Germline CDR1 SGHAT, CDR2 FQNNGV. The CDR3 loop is CASSLGPHYTEAFF. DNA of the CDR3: TGTGCCAGCAGCTTAGGGCCCCATTACACTGAAGCTTTCTTT.

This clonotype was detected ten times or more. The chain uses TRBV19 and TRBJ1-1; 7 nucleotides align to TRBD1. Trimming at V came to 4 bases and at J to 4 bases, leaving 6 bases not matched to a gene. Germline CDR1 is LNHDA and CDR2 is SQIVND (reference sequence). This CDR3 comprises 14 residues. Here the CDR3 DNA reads TGTGCCAGTAGTAAGACAGGGTTTGGCACTGAAGCTTTCTTT. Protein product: CASSKTGFGTEAFF.

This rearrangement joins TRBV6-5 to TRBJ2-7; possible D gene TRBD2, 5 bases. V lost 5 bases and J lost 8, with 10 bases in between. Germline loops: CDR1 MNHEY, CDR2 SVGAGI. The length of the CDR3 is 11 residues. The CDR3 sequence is CASSPRDKQYF. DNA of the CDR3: TGTGCCAGCAGTCCCCGGGATAAGCAGTACTTC.

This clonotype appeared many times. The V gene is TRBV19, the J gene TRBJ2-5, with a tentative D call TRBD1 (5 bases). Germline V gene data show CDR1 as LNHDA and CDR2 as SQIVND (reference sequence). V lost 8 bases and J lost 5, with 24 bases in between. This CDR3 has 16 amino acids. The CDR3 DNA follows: TGTGCCAGTTGCCCCACAGGAACGGTGTGGTGGGAGACCCAGTACTTC. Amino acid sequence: CASCPTGTVWWETQYF.

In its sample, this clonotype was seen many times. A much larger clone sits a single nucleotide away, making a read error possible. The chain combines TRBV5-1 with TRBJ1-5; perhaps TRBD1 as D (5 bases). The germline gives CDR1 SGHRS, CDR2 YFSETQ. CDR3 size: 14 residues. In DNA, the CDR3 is TGCGCCAGCAGCTACGGGGACCCCAATCACCCCCAGCATTTT. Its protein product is CASSYGDPNHPQHF.

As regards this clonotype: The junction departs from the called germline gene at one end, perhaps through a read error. Here the CDR3 DNA reads TGTACCAGCTTCTCCCGGTGGGGCCCGACAGATACGCAGTATTTT. It yields the protein CTSFSRWGPTDTQYF. The V and J genes are TRBV12-3 or TRBV12-4 and TRBJ2-3; tentative D call: TRBD1 (5 bases). The CDR3 is 15 residues long.

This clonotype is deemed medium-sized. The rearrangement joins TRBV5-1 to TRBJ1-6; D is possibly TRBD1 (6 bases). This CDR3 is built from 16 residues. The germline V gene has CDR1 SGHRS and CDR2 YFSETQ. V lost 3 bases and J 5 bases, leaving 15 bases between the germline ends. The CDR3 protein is CASSSTTGQNNSPLHF. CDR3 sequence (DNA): TGCGCCAGCAGCTCCACCACTGGACAGAATAATTCACCCCTCCACTTT.

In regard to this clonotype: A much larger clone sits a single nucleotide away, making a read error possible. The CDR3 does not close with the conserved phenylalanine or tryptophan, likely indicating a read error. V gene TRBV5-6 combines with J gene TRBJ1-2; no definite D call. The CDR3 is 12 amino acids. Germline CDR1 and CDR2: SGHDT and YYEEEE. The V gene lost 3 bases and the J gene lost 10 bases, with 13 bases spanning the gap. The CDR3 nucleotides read TGTGCCAGCAGCTCAGCCTGGACGGACTACACCCTC. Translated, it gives CASSSAWTDYTL.

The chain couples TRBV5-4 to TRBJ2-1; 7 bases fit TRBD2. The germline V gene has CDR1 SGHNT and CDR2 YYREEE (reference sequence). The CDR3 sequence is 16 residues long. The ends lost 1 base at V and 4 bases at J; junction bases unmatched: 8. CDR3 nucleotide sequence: TGTGCCAGCAGCTTGATCAAGCGGGGTAGATACAATGAGCAGTTCTTC. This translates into CASSLIKRGRYNEQFF.

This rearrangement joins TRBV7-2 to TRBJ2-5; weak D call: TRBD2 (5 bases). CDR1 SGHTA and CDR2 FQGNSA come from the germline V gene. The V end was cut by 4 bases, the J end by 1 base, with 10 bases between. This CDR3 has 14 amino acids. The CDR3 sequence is CASSSPGSQETQYF. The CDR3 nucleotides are TGTGCCAGCAGCTCCCCGGGGAGCCAAGAGACCCAGTACTTC. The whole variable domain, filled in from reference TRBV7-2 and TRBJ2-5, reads GAGVSQSPSNKVTEKGKDVELRCDPISGHTALYWYRQSLGQGLEFLIYFQGNSAPDKSGLPSDRFSAERTGGSVSTLTIQRTQQEDSAVYLCASSSPGSQETQYFGPGTRLLVL.

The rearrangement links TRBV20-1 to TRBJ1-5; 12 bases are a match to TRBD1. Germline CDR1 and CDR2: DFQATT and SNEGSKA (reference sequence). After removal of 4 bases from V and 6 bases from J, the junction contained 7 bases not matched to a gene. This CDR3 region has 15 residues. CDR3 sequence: CSAKPGQGAGQPQHF. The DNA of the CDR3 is TGCAGTGCTAAACCGGGACAGGGGGCCGGTCAGCCCCAGCATTTT.

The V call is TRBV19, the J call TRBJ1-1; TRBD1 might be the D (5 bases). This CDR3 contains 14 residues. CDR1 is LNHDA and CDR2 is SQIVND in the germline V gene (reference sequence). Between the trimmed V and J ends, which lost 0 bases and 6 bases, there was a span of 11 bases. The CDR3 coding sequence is TGTGCCAGTAGTATAGAGGGGGTCGGCGCTGAAGCTTTCTTT. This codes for CASSIEGVGAEAFF. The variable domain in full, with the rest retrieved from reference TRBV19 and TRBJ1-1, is DGGITQSPKYLFRKEGQNVTLSCEQNLNHDAMYWYRQDPGQGLRLIYYSQIVNDFQKGDIAEGYSVSREKKESFPLTVTSAQKNPTAFYLCASSIEGVGAEAFFGQGTRLTVV.

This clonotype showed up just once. This chain's CDR3 is CASSARHLTYEQYF. The DNA for the CDR3 is TGTGCCAGCAGTGCTAGACACCTCACCTACGAGCAGTACTTC. The chain couples TRBV6-1 to TRBJ2-7, with D unresolved. This CDR3 region has 14 residues. Germline V lookup: CDR1 MNHNS, CDR2 SASEGT. Trimming pared 4 bases from V and 2 bases from J, leaving 12 bases between.

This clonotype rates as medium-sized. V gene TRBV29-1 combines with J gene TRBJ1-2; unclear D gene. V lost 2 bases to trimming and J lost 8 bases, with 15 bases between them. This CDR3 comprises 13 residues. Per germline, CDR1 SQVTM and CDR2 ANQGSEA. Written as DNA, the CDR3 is TGCAGCGTTGAATTGGGGAGATCGGGGGGCTACACCTTC. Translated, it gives CSVELGRSGGYTF.

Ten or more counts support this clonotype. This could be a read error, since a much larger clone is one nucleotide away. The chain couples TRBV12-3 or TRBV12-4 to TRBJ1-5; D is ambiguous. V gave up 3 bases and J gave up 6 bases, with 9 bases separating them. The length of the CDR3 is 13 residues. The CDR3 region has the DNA TGTGCCAGCAGTTTTGGGAGAGGTCAGCCCCAGCATTTT. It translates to CASSFGRGQPQHF.